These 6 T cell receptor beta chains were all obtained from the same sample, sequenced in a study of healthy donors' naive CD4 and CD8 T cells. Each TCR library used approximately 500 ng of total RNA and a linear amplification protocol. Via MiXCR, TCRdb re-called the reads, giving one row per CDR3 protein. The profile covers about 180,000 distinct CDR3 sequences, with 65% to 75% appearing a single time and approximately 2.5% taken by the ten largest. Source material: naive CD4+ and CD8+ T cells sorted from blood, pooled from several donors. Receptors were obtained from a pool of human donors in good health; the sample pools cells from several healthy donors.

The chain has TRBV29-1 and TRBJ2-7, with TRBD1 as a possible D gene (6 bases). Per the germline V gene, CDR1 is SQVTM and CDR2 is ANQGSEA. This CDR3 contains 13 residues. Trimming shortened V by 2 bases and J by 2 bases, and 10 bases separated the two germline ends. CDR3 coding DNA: TGCAGCGTTGAAACAGGGTGGACCTACGAGCAGTACTTC. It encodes CSVETGWTYEQYF.

The CDR3 here is CASSYSGTGGSSNQPQHF. The CDR3 nucleotides read TGTGCCAGCAGTTACTCGGGAACAGGGGGCAGTAGCAATCAGCCCCAGCATTTT. The genes are TRBV6-2 or TRBV6-3 and TRBJ1-5, with TRBD1 matching 9 bases. V was clipped by 0 bases and J by 0 bases; unmatched bases: 6. The CDR3 length is 18 residues. The germline gives CDR1 MNHEY, CDR2 SVGEGT.

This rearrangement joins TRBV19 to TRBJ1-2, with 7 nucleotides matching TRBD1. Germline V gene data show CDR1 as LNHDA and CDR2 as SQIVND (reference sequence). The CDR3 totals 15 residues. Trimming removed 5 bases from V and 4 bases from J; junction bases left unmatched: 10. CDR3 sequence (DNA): TGTGCCAGTAGTTTCCGGGACAGCAAACGCTATGGCTACACCTTC. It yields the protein CASSFRDSKRYGYTF.

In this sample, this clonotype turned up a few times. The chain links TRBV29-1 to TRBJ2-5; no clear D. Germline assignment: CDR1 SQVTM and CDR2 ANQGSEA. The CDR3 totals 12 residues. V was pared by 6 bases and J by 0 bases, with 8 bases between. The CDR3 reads CSVTLYQETQYF. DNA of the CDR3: TGCAGCGTGACTCTGTACCAAGAGACCCAGTACTTC.

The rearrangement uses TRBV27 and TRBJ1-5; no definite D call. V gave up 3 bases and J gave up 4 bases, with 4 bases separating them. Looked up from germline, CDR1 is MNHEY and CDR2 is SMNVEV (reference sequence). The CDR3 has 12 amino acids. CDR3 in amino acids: CASSFYNQPQHF. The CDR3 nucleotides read TGTGCCAGCAGTTTCTATAATCAGCCCCAGCATTTT.

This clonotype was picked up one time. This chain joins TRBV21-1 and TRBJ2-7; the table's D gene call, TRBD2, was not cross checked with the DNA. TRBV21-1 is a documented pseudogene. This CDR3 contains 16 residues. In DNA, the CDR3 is TGTGCCAGCAGCAAAATCCTAGCGGGGCCGTCCTACGAGCAGTACTTC. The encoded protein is CASSKILAGPSYEQYF.